Sequencing of this T cell receptor (beta chain) was carried out in a study of cytomegalovirus exposure and HLA in healthy donors. The V end was cut by 3 bases, the J end by 5 bases, with 27 bases between. In germline, CDR1 is MDHEN, CDR2 SYDVKM. The CDR3 sequence is 19 residues long. PCR amplification relied on 60 Vbeta primers (plus 13 Jbeta primers). Method: immunoSEQ multiplex PCR; TCRdb's copy keeps in-frame clones and lacks some. Here the sample spans about 100,000 clones, approximately 78% being singletons. Points on this clone: Its cognate antigen is unknown.

Study observations and caveats: A link between a missense DCLRE1C variant and TCR beta V- and J-gene trimming emerged from a later analysis. Rarity marked most TCR sequences, yet some public TCRs occurred in many donors. Earlier analysis looked at TCR beta V segments, and most were productive about 90% or about 30% of the time.

This rearrangement joins TRBV28 to TRBJ2-3; tentatively, D is TRBD1 (6 bases). The receptor's source is a woman in her sixties or seventies in good health and CMV-seronegative. Sequencing was performed on PBMCs. CDR3 sequence reads: CASSFFGTFWKRGIDTQYF. The CDR3 nucleotides are TGTGCCAGCAGTTTTTTCGGGACATTTTGGAAGCGTGGGATAGATACGCAGTATTTT.